Sequencing of this TCR beta chain was carried out in a study of T cell changes during pregnancy in multiple sclerosis. Produced via immunoSEQ multiplex PCR; TCRdb's table is partial and in-frame only. This sample yields about 42,000 clones, of which about 85% are seen a single time; approximately 1.2% belongs to the top ten. The V segment lost 2 bases and the J segment 7 bases; nucleotides outside the gene matches: 5. The CDR3 has 14 residues. The germline CDR1 and CDR2 sequences are MDHEN and SYDVKM. This rearrangement joins TRBV28 to TRBJ2-5; 9 bases align to TRBD2. The sequence came from a female donor with multiple sclerosis, enrolled in a pregnancy study. The material was CD4+ T cells from peripheral blood mononuclear cells, obtained in the second trimester of pregnancy. DNA of the CDR3: TGTGCCAGCAGTTTACTCCTAGCGGGGTCGACCCAGTACTTC. It encodes CASSLLLAGSTQYF. Based on the CDR3 plus reference TRBV28 and TRBJ2-5, the full variable domain is DVKVTQSSRYLVKRTGEKVFLECVQDMDHENMFWYRQDPGLGLRLIYFSYDVKMKEKGDIPEGYSVSREKKERFSLILESASTNQTSMYLCASSLLLAGSTQYFGPGTRLLVL.